A selection of T cell receptor beta chains follows, all from one sample in a study of OX40 agonist ivuxolimab in advanced cancers. Sequencing was performed with immunoSEQ multiplex PCR; in TCRdb, only in-frame clones are kept and a portion is missing. The data contain approximately 92,000 clones, about 96% of them singletons. The starting material was CD4+ or CD8+ T cells sorted from blood, obtained in a trial of the OX40 agonist ivuxolimab. All receptors come from an adult with an advanced solid tumor such as melanoma, head and neck, liver or kidney cancer. Each CDR3 is given with its conserved first and last residue.

V gene,J gene,CDR3 protein
TRBV28,TRBJ2-3,CASSFSFLASTDTQYF
TRBV4-1,TRBJ2-3,CASSQAGRATDTQYF
TRBV7-9,TRBJ1-4,CASSSTGASEKLFF
TRBV13,TRBJ1-2,CASSPMLGGAYGYTF
TRBV27,-,CASSPLAASSYEQYF
TRBV4-1,TRBJ2-3,CASSQDSLAGASTDTQYF
TRBV2,TRBJ2-7,CASSESLNYEQYF
TRBV28,TRBJ2-5,CASSLGNNGETQYF
TRBV27,TRBJ1-5,CASSFWGNNQPQHF
TRBV5-4,TRBJ2-2,CASSSQLSPGELFF
TRBV14,TRBJ1-1,CASSQDFTDDILAFF
TRBV30,TRBJ1-1,CAWSESGGETEAFF
TRBV2,TRBJ2-3,CASSPASYSTDTQYF
TRBV5-1,TRBJ2-7,CASSVGTGGGYEQYF
TRBV28,TRBJ2-1,CASSPRGEQFF
TRBV19,TRBJ2-1,CATGPPRAWNEQFF